The clone carrying this TCR beta chain occurred many times. The data derive from a study of T cell repertoires in cytomegalovirus infection. Trimming stripped 4 bases from V and 1 base from J, with 16 bases between. The length of the CDR3 is 16 residues. Using its own MiXCR run on the reads, TCRdb lists one record per CDR3 protein. The table shows roughly 500,000 distinct CDR3 sequences, with more than 15% occurring only once. This chain connects TRBV12-3 or TRBV12-4 to TRBJ1-2; the D gene is possibly TRBD1 (6 bases). The origin of this receptor is a human donor in good health (CMV status not recorded). Some clones in this sample may be carry-over from other donors' samples. What was sequenced was CD8+ T cells from PBMCs. The CDR3 is CASSSPGTNLNYGYTF. The DNA for the CDR3 is TGTGCCAGCAGTTCCCCCGGGACAAATCTTAACTATGGCTACACCTTC.